Sequencing of this TCR beta chain was carried out in a study of T-cell reconstitution after alpha-beta-depleted transplantation in children. Study conclusions and caveats: A year had passed since transplant, and T-cell counts and diversity by then came mostly from newly produced T cells.

Germline V CDR1 and CDR2: MNHNS, SASEGT. This CDR3 region has 15 residues. Molecular barcoding with unique molecular identifiers was used for the TCRbeta library. Via MiXCR, TCRdb re-called the PCR reads, giving one row per CDR3 protein. The sample contains a few hundred thousand distinct CDR3 sequences, roughly 9.1% of which appear only once. For this clonotype: The antigen remains unidentified. A read error may account for a junction end that differs from germline.

The material was PBMCs, obtained before TCRalphabeta/CD19-depleted stem cell transplant. The receptor's source is a boy less than two years old with acute myeloid leukemia, due to receive a stem cell transplant. This chain uses TRBV6-1 with TRBJ2-3; no clear D gene. The CDR3 loop is CASSPHLDIADTQYF. Written as DNA, the CDR3 is TGTGCCAGCAGTCCCCACTTGGATATCGCAGATACCCAGTATTTT.